A selection of T cell receptor beta chains follows, all from one sample in a study of PD-L1 blockade in urothelial cancer. Libraries were prepared by immunoSEQ multiplex PCR; TCRdb keeps only in-frame clonotypes and omits some of them. There are some 120,000 clones in the sample; about four fifths occur only once, and 2.5% to 3.5% lies in the top ten. The input for sequencing was PBMCs, taken around atezolizumab (anti-PD-L1) treatment. These receptor sequences come from a man aged 45-65 years with urothelial cancer. CDR3s include the opening cysteine and the closing phenylalanine or tryptophan. Each record gives: D gene, J gene, clone size, V gene, CDR3 DNA, CDR3 protein. The D gene is left open where the match is weak. Size is stated for part of the rows, as once, few or many counts, or as a class when the clone is expanded.

TRBD2 | TRBJ2-7 | - | TRBV14 | TGTGCCAGCAGCCAAGTAGCGGGGGGGGAGCAGTACTTC | CASSQVAGGEQYF
TRBD1 | TRBJ1-5 | - | TRBV28 | TGTGCCAGCAGGAGACAGGGTGGCAGCAATCAGCCCCAGCATTTT | CASRRQGGSNQPQHF
TRBD1 | TRBJ1-5 | - | TRBV19 | TGTGCCAGTAGTCGGGGGGACAGGGATTATCAGCCCCAGCATTTT | CASSRGDRDYQPQHF
TRBD2 | TRBJ2-3 | few | TRBV25-1 | TGTGCCAGCAGGACTCTCGGGAGGGTCGGAGATACGCAGTATTTT | CASRTLGRVGDTQYF
TRBD1 | TRBJ1-2 | - | TRBV27 | TGTGCCAGCAGTTTAGGGAGACAGGGTTACGGCTACACCTTC | CASSLGRQGYGYTF
- | TRBJ2-2 | once | TRBV5-1 | TGCGCCAGCAGCTCATCCGCCGCAGTTAACACCGGGGAGCTGTTTTTT | CASSSSAAVNTGELFF
TRBD1 | TRBJ2-1 | - | TRBV28 | TGTGCCGCGAGGGGGCAGAACTCCTACAATGAGCAGTTCTTC | CAARGQNSYNEQFF
TRBD1 | TRBJ2-7 | once | TRBV2 | TGTGCCAGCAGTCAAAGGGGGGACAGGGGGGTTGGCGAGCAGTACTTC | CASSQRGDRGVGEQYF
- | TRBJ2-2 | - | TRBV11-3 | TGTGCCAGCAGCTTAATGACGGGAATCACCGGGGAGCTGTTTTTT | CASSLMTGITGELFF
TRBD2 | TRBJ2-1 | - | TRBV30 | TGTGCCTGGAGTGTTGTCTTGTGGAGGACCGGGACTAGCGTCTACAATGAGCAGTTCTTC | CAWSVVLWRTGTSVYNEQFF
- | TRBJ2-3 | - | TRBV9 | TGTGCCAGCAGCGTAGGAGTCCGGGATACGCAGTATTTT | CASSVGVRDTQYF
- | TRBJ2-5 | - | TRBV19 | TGTGCCAGTAGTCCCTCGGGCAGGGGACAAGAGACCCAGTACTTC | CASSPSGRGQETQYF
TRBD2 | TRBJ2-1 | few | TRBV7-3 | TGTGCCAGCAGCCCTCGACTAGCGGGAGGGCCTTATGAGCAGTTCTTC | CASSPRLAGGPYEQFF
TRBD2 | TRBJ2-3 | - | TRBV19 | TGTGCCAGTAGTGCCTCGACTAGCGGGAGATCCACAGATACGCAGTATTTT | CASSASTSGRSTDTQYF
TRBD2 | TRBJ2-3 | once | TRBV4-1 | TGCGCCAGCAGCCAAGGGGCAGGCGGGAGGCCCCAAGATACGCAGTATTTT | CASSQGAGGRPQDTQYF
TRBD1 | TRBJ1-1 | - | TRBV28 | TGTGCCAGCAGCTCCAGAAGACAGGGGGGGACTGAAGCTTTCTTT | CASSSRRQGGTEAFF
- | TRBJ2-1 | - | TRBV29-1 | TGCAGCGCCGACGGGGTCTACAATGAGCAGTTCTTC | CSADGVYNEQFF
TRBD2 | TRBJ2-3 | - | TRBV6-5 | TGTGCCAGCAGCGGGGGGGCAGATACGCAGTATTTT | CASSGGADTQYF
- | TRBJ2-3 | - | TRBV11-2 | TGTGCCAGCAGCCAAAGCGAGAGTACAGATACGCAGTATTTT | CASSQSESTDTQYF
- | TRBJ2-7 | once | TRBV5-4 | TGTGCCAGCAGCAAAGGTACGGAGCCCGCCTACGAGCAGTACTTC | CASSKGTEPAYEQYF
TRBD1 | TRBJ2-1 | - | TRBV10-2 | TGCGCCAGCAAAGGGACAGCTGCCAATGAGCAGTTCTTC | CASKGTAANEQFF
- | TRBJ2-3 | - | TRBV7-9 | TGTGCCAGCAGCTTCCAGGAATGGACAGACACGCAGTATTTT | CASSFQEWTDTQYF
- | TRBJ2-2 | - | TRBV2 | TGTGCCAGCAAACCGGGACCCCGGGAGGGGGAGCTGTTTTTT | CASKPGPREGELFF
- | TRBJ2-3 | - | TRBV5-4 | TGTGCCAGCAGCTTGGCGGAGCGGGCCAGAGTCACGCAGTATTTT | CASSLAERARVTQYF
TRBD2 | TRBJ2-4 | - | TRBV7-2 | TGTGCCAGCAGCCCCCGAGTCGCGGGAGGGTCCAAAAACATTCAGTACTTC | CASSPRVAGGSKNIQYF
TRBD1 | TRBJ1-2 | - | TRBV10-3 | TGTGCCATCCGCCGGGACAGAGTTGACGGCTACACCTTC | CAIRRDRVDGYTF
- | TRBJ1-2 | - | TRBV2 | TGTGCCAGCAGTGCGTGGACACATCCTAACTATGGCTACACCTTC | CASSAWTHPNYGYTF
TRBD1 | TRBJ1-5 | - | TRBV10-2 | TGCGCCAGCAGTCATAGTGGACAGGGCCAGCCCCAGCATTTT | CASSHSGQGQPQHF
- | TRBJ2-1 | - | TRBV29-1 | TGCAGCGTTCCCCCAGGGGGGCCCAGCTCCTACAATGAGCAGTTCTTC | CSVPPGGPSSYNEQFF
- | TRBJ2-5 | - | TRBV13 | TGTGCCAGCAGCTACGACAGGCGGGAGACCCAGTACTTC | CASSYDRRETQYF
- | TRBJ2-1 | - | TRBV28 | TGTGCCAGCAGCACAGGGTCCTACAATGAGCAGTTCTTC | CASSTGSYNEQFF
TRBD2 | TRBJ2-2 | - | TRBV28 | TGTGCCAGCAGTGAGGGAGGGCGCGGGGAGCTGTTTTTT | CASSEGGRGELFF
TRBD2 | TRBJ2-7 | - | TRBV27 | TGTGCCAGCAGTGGCCTCTCTAGCGGATCCTACGAGCAGTACTTC | CASSGLSSGSYEQYF
- | TRBJ1-1 | - | TRBV19 | TGTGCCAGTAGTGTATCCTCCCGGGGATGGGGCACTGAAGCTTTCTTT | CASSVSSRGWGTEAFF
TRBD1 | TRBJ2-1 | - | TRBV5-1 | TGCGCCAGCAGAGAATCCGGGACAGGGGGCGGGAATGAGCAGTTCTTC | CASRESGTGGGNEQFF
TRBD2 | TRBJ2-5 | - | TRBV30 | TGTGCCTGGGCGGGACTAGCGGGAGGGCCATGGGAGACCCAGTACTTC | CAWAGLAGGPWETQYF
- | TRBJ1-5 | - | TRBV7-9 | TGTGCCAGCAGCTTTGCGGGGGCTGACAATCAGCCCCAGCATTTT | CASSFAGADNQPQHF
- | TRBJ2-5 | once | TRBV4-2 | TGTGCCAGCAGCCAAGATGGCAGCGGGACCCAGTACTTC | CASSQDGSGTQYF
- | TRBJ2-7 | - | TRBV2 | TGTGCCAGCTTGTTGGGGAGCGAGCAGTACTTC | CASLLGSEQYF
TRBD1 | TRBJ2-5 | - | TRBV27 | TGTGCCAGCAGTGCGAGGACAGGGGGCGGAGAGACCCAGTACTTC | CASSARTGGGETQYF
TRBD2 | TRBJ2-1 | - | TRBV7-3 | TGTGCCAGCAGCTTAACTGGAGTAGCGGGAGGTGTCTACAATGAGCAGTTCTTC | CASSLTGVAGGVYNEQFF
TRBD2 | TRBJ2-1 | - | TRBV30 | TGTGCCAGAACCGGGACTAGCGGGGGTCCAGGGGATGAGCAGTTCTTC | CARTGTSGGPGDEQFF
TRBD2 | TRBJ2-5 | - | TRBV15 | TGTGCCACCAGCAGAGATCGGGGTCTGGCTAGCGGGAGCGAAGAGACCCAGTACTTC | CATSRDRGLASGSEETQYF
- | TRBJ1-2 | - | TRBV5-4 | TGTGCCAGCAGCTATGGGACTTATGATGGCTACACCTTC | CASSYGTYDGYTF
- | TRBJ2-2 | - | TRBV7-9 | TGTGCCAGCAGCGTCGACCATATCGGGGGGCTGTTTTTT | CASSVDHIGGLFF
TRBD1 | TRBJ1-1 | - | TRBV19 | TGTGCCAGTAGTAAAACAGGGGCCAGGATGAACACTGAAGCTTTCTTT | CASSKTGARMNTEAFF
- | TRBJ1-3 | - | TRBV5-6 | TGTGCCAGCAGCGTTGGCAGGGAAAACACCATATATTTT | CASSVGRENTIYF
- | TRBJ1-6 | few | TRBV6-6 | TGTGCCAGCAGTTACCCCTGGACAGCTGGTTCACCCCTCCACTTT | CASSYPWTAGSPLHF
- | TRBJ1-5 | - | TRBV30 | TGTGCCTGGAGCGCCGGACAGCTTAATTTCGATCAGCCCCAGCATTTT | CAWSAGQLNFDQPQHF
TRBD1 | TRBJ2-3 | - | TRBV28 | TGTGCCAGCAGCCCTCCCCGGGACAGCGCCGCTAGCACAGATACGCAGTATTTT | CASSPPRDSAASTDTQYF
TRBD2 | TRBJ2-7 | once | TRBV2 | TGTGCCAGTCGTAGCGGGCGTAGCTCCTACGAGCAGTACTTC | CASRSGRSSYEQYF
- | TRBJ2-1 | - | TRBV19 | TGTGCCAGTAGTATGAGTGGGGAGCGGCGGGGGCCTTACAATGAGCAGTTCTTC | CASSMSGERRGPYNEQFF
TRBD1 | TRBJ2-4 | - | TRBV5-1 | TGCGCCAGCAGCGCCCGTCGGACAGGGAATGACATTCAGTACTTC | CASSARRTGNDIQYF
- | TRBJ1-2 | - | TRBV14 | TGTGCCAGCAGCCGGGGACAATCGCGGGGCTACACCTTC | CASSRGQSRGYTF
TRBD1 | TRBJ1-5 | once | TRBV2 | TGTGCCAGCAGGGGTACAGGGGGTGGCAATCAGCCCCAGCATTTT | CASRGTGGGNQPQHF
- | TRBJ2-5 | once | TRBV28 | TGTGCCAGCAGTTTTGCAGGGGCAAGAGGGGAGACCCAGTACTTC | CASSFAGARGETQYF
- | TRBJ2-5 | once | TRBV6-5 | TGTGCCAGCAGTGCCGGGGGACGGGAGACCCAGTACTTC | CASSAGGRETQYF
- | TRBJ1-6 | - | TRBV9 | TGTGCCAGCAGCACAACTACCGCCAGGGTTTCACCCCTCCACTTT | CASSTTTARVSPLHF